Below, 22 T cell receptor beta chains from the same sample are listed, as sequenced in a study of shared clonotypes between healthy human individuals. The method was immunoSEQ multiplex PCR; TCRdb's version includes in-frame clones alone and lacks a portion of them. The table records millions of clones, approximately 95% of them present only once. Sequencing was done on a sample of naive CD4+ T cells sorted from blood. Subset meaning: CD45RA+ positively selected. These receptors originate from a man younger than 35 in good health.

The chain carries TRBV14 and TRBJ1-2; no reliable D call. Germline loops: CDR1 SGHDN, CDR2 FVKESK. The V and J ends lost 5 bases and 4 bases respectively, with 11 bases between them. This CDR3 comprises 13 residues. In nucleotides, the CDR3 is TGTGCCAGCAGCAGGGCTGTAGGCTATGGCTACACCTTC. Amino acid sequence: CASSRAVGYGYTF. Drawing the rest from reference TRBV14 and TRBJ1-2, the complete variable domain is EAGVTQFPSHSVIEKGQTVTLRCDPISGHDNLYWYRRVMGKEIKFLLHFVKESKQDESGMPNNRFLAERTGGTYSTLKVQPAELEDSGVYFCASSRAVGYGYTFGSGTRLTVV.

The rearrangement joins TRBV11-2 to TRBJ1-1, with 7 bases identical to TRBD1. The germline CDR1 and CDR2 sequences are SGHAT and FQNNGV. The CDR3 extends over 16 amino acids. V shed 1 base, J shed 5 bases, and the junction held 10 bases outside the gene matches. The CDR3 DNA reads TGTGCCAGCAGCTTAGGCCGATTACAGGGGACGACTGAAGCTTTCTTT. It encodes CASSLGRLQGTTEAFF.

V and J are TRBV7-8 and TRBJ1-2; 7 bases are shared with TRBD1. The germline V gene has CDR1 SGHVS and CDR2 FQNEAQ. With V trimmed by 5 bases and J by 6 bases, 6 bases remained unmatched. The CDR3 loop spans 13 amino acids. In nucleotides, the CDR3 is TGTGCCAGCAGCGAGACGGGACAGAATGGCTACACCTTC. Its translation: CASSETGQNGYTF. The full variable domain, in which reference TRBV7-8 and TRBJ1-2 provide the parts outside the CDR3, is GAGVSQSPRYKVAKRGQDVALRCDPISGHVSLFWYQQALGQGPEFLTYFQNEAQLDKSGLPSDRFFAERPEGSVSTLKIQRTQQEDSAVYLCASSETGQNGYTFGSGTRLTVV.

This chain connects TRBV18 to TRBJ1-4; no clear D gene. The CDR3 is made up of 17 amino acids. Trimming pared 5 bases from V and 0 bases from J, leaving 16 bases between. The germline V gene has CDR1 KGHSH and CDR2 LQKENI. CDR3 protein: CASSETASPATNEKLFF. The CDR3 DNA sequence: TGTGCCAGCTCAGAAACCGCGAGCCCGGCAACTAATGAAAAACTGTTTTTT.

V gene TRBV19 combines with J gene TRBJ2-1, with 11 bases that match TRBD2. This CDR3 has 15 amino acids. The V and J ends lost 6 bases and 4 bases, in that order; junction bases with no gene match: 5. The germline V gene encodes CDR1 LNHDA and CDR2 SQIVND (reference sequence). The DNA for the CDR3 is TGTGCCAGTAGCTTGGGACTAGCGGTATACAATGAGCAGTTCTTC. Translated, it gives CASSLGLAVYNEQFF.

This chain uses TRBV7-2 with TRBJ2-7; tentative D call: TRBD2 (6 bases). Trimming cost V 1 base and J 5 bases, with 18 bases left between them. Germline loops: CDR1 SGHTA, CDR2 FQGNSA. The CDR3 consists of 16 residues. The CDR3 DNA sequence: TGTGCCAGCAGCTTAGAATCCGCGGGACCCAGACACGAGCAGTACTTC. Translation gives CASSLESAGPRHEQYF.

V gene TRBV7-8 combines with J gene TRBJ2-3; no firm D call. Germline V gene data show CDR1 as SGHVS and CDR2 as FQNEAQ. This CDR3 is built from 12 residues. V was shortened by 2 bases and J by 6 bases, with 6 bases between the two germline ends. Here the CDR3 DNA reads TGTGCCAGCAGCTTAAGGTTTGATACGCAGTATTTT. Its protein product is CASSLRFDTQYF. The full variable domain, rest sourced from reference TRBV7-8 and TRBJ2-3, is GAGVSQSPRYKVAKRGQDVALRCDPISGHVSLFWYQQALGQGPEFLTYFQNEAQLDKSGLPSDRFFAERPEGSVSTLKIQRTQQEDSAVYLCASSLRFDTQYFGPGTRLTVL.

J is TRBJ2-3 and V is TRBV9; D not resolved. CDR3 length: 12 amino acids. V lost 4 bases to trimming and J lost 4 bases, with 7 bases between them. CDR1 and CDR2 from the germline V gene are SGDLS and YYNGEE. The chain's CDR3 is CASSPSPDTQYF. As DNA, the CDR3 is TGTGCCAGCAGCCCCTCCCCAGATACGCAGTATTTT.

This chain links TRBV4-2 with TRBJ2-3, with a possible D match to TRBD2 (5 bases). The V gene lost 1 base and the J gene lost 2 bases, with 22 bases spanning the gap. The CDR3 has 19 residues. CDR1 LGHNA and CDR2 YNFKEQ come from the germline V gene. The CDR3 sequence: CASSQGPTEEWRYTDTQYF. For the CDR3, the DNA is TGTGCCAGCAGCCAAGGACCCACGGAGGAGTGGAGGTACACAGATACGCAGTATTTT.

The chain combines TRBV28 with TRBJ1-5; weak D call: TRBD1 (5 bases). Trimming cost V 5 bases and J 2 bases, with 16 bases left between them. This CDR3 has 16 amino acids. Germline CDR1 reads MDHEN; CDR2 reads SYDVKM. The CDR3 reads CASSHPQGHGNQPQHF. The CDR3 DNA follows: TGTGCCAGCAGTCATCCTCAAGGACATGGCAATCAGCCCCAGCATTTT.

The chain couples TRBV7-8 to TRBJ1-2; the match to TRBD1 covers 10 bases. Trimming cost V 4 bases and J 8 bases; bases outside gene matches: 13. Germline V lookup: CDR1 SGHVS, CDR2 FQNEAQ. This CDR3 spans 16 amino acids. CDR3 protein: CASSSSSGQGGHGYTF. CDR3 in DNA: TGTGCCAGCAGCTCCTCCTCCGGACAGGGGGGGCACGGCTACACCTTC.

This chain connects TRBV5-8 to TRBJ1-5, with D hard to call. The CDR3 is 13 residues long. Germline CDR1 SGHTS, CDR2 YDEGEE. V gave up 1 base and J gave up 1 base, with 3 bases separating them. The CDR3 DNA sequence: TGTGCCAGCAGCTTGCTCAGCAATCAGCCCCAGCATTTT. Translated: CASSLLSNQPQHF.

The chain carries TRBV5-6 and TRBJ2-2; D remains ambiguous. The CDR3 has 14 amino acids. Germline V gene data show CDR1 as SGHDT and CDR2 as YYEEEE. V was cut by 5 bases and J by 1 base, with 9 bases left in between. The DNA of the CDR3 is TGTGCCAGCAGTTATGGACGGAACACCGGGGAGCTGTTTTTT. Amino acids: CASSYGRNTGELFF.

The chain employs TRBV10-3 and TRBJ1-6, with D unclear. This CDR3 is 17 amino acids long. Germline V lookup: CDR1 ENHRY, CDR2 SYGVKD. The germline V and J ends were trimmed by 0 bases and 0 bases, with 9 bases remaining between them. Here the CDR3 DNA reads TGTGCCATCAGTGAGTCCAGGAAACCCTCCTATAATTCACCCCTCCACTTT. Its protein product is CAISESRKPSYNSPLHF.

The chain couples TRBV5-1 to TRBJ2-7; weak D call: TRBD2 (6 bases). CDR1 is SGHRS, CDR2 YFSETQ, per germline. The CDR3 totals 15 residues. The ends were cut back, 0 bases at V and 4 bases at J, with 14 bases in the middle. CDR3 in amino acids: CASSLAGGSGYEQYF. The CDR3 coding sequence is TGCGCCAGCAGCTTGGCCGGTGGGAGCGGGTACGAGCAGTACTTC.

The gene calls are TRBV2 and TRBJ2-3, with 7 bases fitting TRBD1. CDR1 is SNHLY, CDR2 FYNNEI, per germline. The CDR3 runs to 14 residues. J lost 5 bases, V lost 4 bases, and 6 bases had no gene match. As DNA, the CDR3 is TGTGCCAGCAGTGGGGACAGCAGGGGAGATACGCAGTATTTT. Amino acid sequence: CASSGDSRGDTQYF.

V gene TRBV19 combines with J gene TRBJ2-2; 11 bases are a match to TRBD2. The CDR3 has 18 residues. From germline, CDR1 is LNHDA and CDR2 SQIVND (reference sequence). J gave up 4 bases and V 5 bases, and 12 bases lay outside the gene matches. CDR3 loop: CASSLRLAGTPVTGELFF. The CDR3, as DNA: TGTGCCAGTAGTTTAAGACTAGCGGGAACCCCAGTCACCGGGGAGCTGTTTTTT.

V and J are TRBV6-6 and TRBJ1-6; D is perhaps TRBD1 (5 bases). CDR1 is MNHNY, CDR2 SVGAGI, per germline (reference sequence). The CDR3 contains 13 residues. V lost 2 bases and J 9 bases, leaving 8 bases between the germline ends. DNA of the CDR3: TGTGCCAGCAGTTACGGGCAGGGTTCACCCCTCCACTTT. Amino acids: CASSYGQGSPLHF.

J is TRBJ2-5 and V is TRBV7-2; 13 nucleotides agree with TRBD2. Near its end, the DNA agrees better with TRBJ2-7, so the J call may be wrong. The CDR3 sequence is 15 residues long. Germline loops: CDR1 SGHTA, CDR2 FQGNSA. This CDR3 reads CASSSTSGRTYEQYF. CDR3 nucleotides: TGTGCCAGCAGCTCGACTAGCGGGAGGACGTACGAGCAGTACTTC.

The chain uses TRBV5-1 and TRBJ2-2; D call uncertain. This CDR3 is built from 12 residues. CDR1 is SGHRS and CDR2 is YFSETQ in the germline V gene. V was trimmed by 10 bases and J by 4 bases, leaving 11 bases between them. For the CDR3, the DNA is TGCGCCTTCGAAAGCAGCACCGGGGAGCTGTTTTTT. Protein: CAFESSTGELFF.

The chain recombines TRBV4-1 with TRBJ2-3; unclear D gene. This CDR3 has 14 residues. The V gene lost 1 base and the J gene lost 2 bases, with 7 bases spanning the gap. Germline CDR1 reads MGHRA; CDR2 reads YSYEKL. The CDR3 loop reads CASSQGIHTDTQYF. The CDR3 DNA reads as TGCGCCAGCAGCCAAGGAATCCACACAGATACGCAGTATTTT.

J is TRBJ2-7 and V is TRBV7-2, with 8 bases fitting TRBD2. The CDR3 totals 13 residues. V shed 3 bases, J shed 5 bases, and the junction held 3 bases outside the gene matches. CDR1 SGHTA and CDR2 FQGNSA come from the germline V gene. Here the CDR3 reads CASSLQREHEQYF. The CDR3 DNA sequence: TGTGCCAGCAGCTTGCAGCGGGAGCACGAGCAGTACTTC.